This is a list of T cell receptor beta chains from one sample in a study of T cell changes during pregnancy in multiple sclerosis. Sequenced by immunoSEQ multiplex PCR; TCRdb stores in-frame clones only, minus some. The repertoire has about 45,000 clones, 85% to 90% of them found once; the top ten carry less than 0.7%. Sequencing was performed on CD4+ T cells from peripheral blood mononuclear cells, taken in the first trimester of pregnancy. The receptors were sampled from a female donor with multiple sclerosis, enrolled in a pregnancy study. Each CDR3 is given with its conserved first and last residue. D genes are given only for firm matches. Size is omitted from some rows. Given values are once, few, many or a class for expanded clones.

d_gene: NA
j_gene: TRBJ2-1
v_gene: TRBV2
abundance: NA
CDR3aa: CASKTRMLRNEQFF
CDR3nt: TGTGCCAGCAAAACTAGGATGCTGAGGAATGAGCAGTTCTTC

d_gene: NA
j_gene: TRBJ2-2
v_gene: TRBV4-1
abundance: NA
CDR3aa: CASSQVLRERSGELFF
CDR3nt: TGCGCCAGCAGCCAAGTTTTACGGGAGAGGTCGGGGGAGCTGTTTTTT

d_gene: TRBD1
j_gene: TRBJ1-3
v_gene: TRBV2
abundance: NA
CDR3aa: CASSGGATGAGNTIYF
CDR3nt: TGTGCCAGCAGTGGAGGAGCAACAGGGGCTGGAAACACCATATATTTT

d_gene: TRBD2
j_gene: TRBJ2-7
v_gene: TRBV27
abundance: NA
CDR3aa: CASSYKASGTYEQYF
CDR3nt: TGTGCCAGCAGTTATAAGGCTAGCGGTACCTACGAGCAGTACTTC

d_gene: NA
j_gene: TRBJ2-7
v_gene: TRBV7-2
abundance: NA
CDR3aa: CASSLSGGGGPYEQYF
CDR3nt: TGTGCCAGCAGCTTATCCGGAGGAGGAGGCCCCTACGAGCAGTACTTC

d_gene: NA
j_gene: TRBJ2-3
v_gene: TRBV19
abundance: NA
CDR3aa: CASSPEDYSTQYF
CDR3nt: TGTGCCAGTAGTCCTGAGGACTACTCTACGCAGTATTTT

d_gene: TRBD2
j_gene: TRBJ2-7
v_gene: TRBV9
abundance: NA
CDR3aa: CASSSGLAASYEQYF
CDR3nt: TGTGCCAGCAGCTCGGGACTAGCTGCATCCTACGAGCAGTACTTC

d_gene: NA
j_gene: TRBJ2-5
v_gene: TRBV9
abundance: NA
CDR3aa: CASSVGPHMVRGHGRETQYF
CDR3nt: TGTGCCAGCAGCGTAGGACCCCATATGGTAAGGGGCCATGGCAGAGAGACCCAGTACTTC

d_gene: TRBD1
j_gene: TRBJ1-2
v_gene: TRBV19
abundance: NA
CDR3aa: CASSTSPQGAGGYTF
CDR3nt: TGTGCCAGTAGTACCTCGCCACAGGGGGCCGGTGGCTACACCTTC

d_gene: TRBD2
j_gene: TRBJ2-7
v_gene: TRBV5-4
abundance: NA
CDR3aa: CASSLELAGIEQYF
CDR3nt: TGTGCCAGCAGCTTGGAACTAGCGGGCATCGAGCAGTACTTC

d_gene: TRBD1
j_gene: TRBJ2-7
v_gene: TRBV14
abundance: NA
CDR3aa: CASSKREDRDHEQYF
CDR3nt: TGTGCCAGCAGCAAACGCGAGGACAGGGATCACGAGCAGTACTTC

d_gene: TRBD1
j_gene: TRBJ1-2
v_gene: TRBV6-1
abundance: NA
CDR3aa: CASRVGQGQGGYTF
CDR3nt: TGTGCCAGCAGGGTTGGACAGGGGCAGGGTGGCTACACCTTC

d_gene: TRBD1
j_gene: TRBJ1-5
v_gene: TRBV19
abundance: NA
CDR3aa: CASSFSDRNQPQHF
CDR3nt: TGTGCCAGTAGTTTTTCGGACAGGAATCAGCCCCAGCATTTT

d_gene: TRBD1
j_gene: TRBJ2-1
v_gene: TRBV18
abundance: once
CDR3aa: CASSKKGQGADEQFF
CDR3nt: TGTGCCAGCTCAAAAAAAGGACAGGGGGCAGATGAGCAGTTCTTC

d_gene: NA
j_gene: TRBJ1-2
v_gene: TRBV30
abundance: NA
CDR3aa: CAWRDWTGKNYGYTF
CDR3nt: TGTGCCTGGAGGGACTGGACCGGGAAGAACTATGGCTACACCTTC

d_gene: TRBD2
j_gene: TRBJ2-1
v_gene: TRBV5-1
abundance: NA
CDR3aa: CASSPPGREGRMLEQFF
CDR3nt: TGCGCCAGCAGCCCGCCCGGGCGGGAGGGCCGGATGCTTGAGCAGTTCTTC

d_gene: TRBD2
j_gene: TRBJ2-1
v_gene: TRBV13
abundance: NA
CDR3aa: CASSGGLAGGSPYNEQFF
CDR3nt: TGTGCCAGCAGCGGGGGACTAGCGGGAGGCTCCCCCTACAATGAGCAGTTCTTC

d_gene: NA
j_gene: TRBJ2-2
v_gene: TRBV28
abundance: NA
CDR3aa: CASEENTGELFF
CDR3nt: TGTGCCAGCGAGGAGAACACCGGGGAGCTGTTTTTT

d_gene: TRBD2
j_gene: TRBJ2-5
v_gene: TRBV18
abundance: NA
CDR3aa: CASSPSGLAGGETQYF
CDR3nt: TGTGCCAGCTCACCTTCTGGACTAGCGGGAGGAGAGACCCAGTACTTC

d_gene: TRBD2
j_gene: TRBJ2-3
v_gene: TRBV5-4
abundance: NA
CDR3aa: CASSLLEGGLAGFTQYF
CDR3nt: TGTGCCAGCAGCTTGTTGGAGGGGGGCCTAGCGGGATTTACGCAGTATTTT

d_gene: TRBD1
j_gene: TRBJ1-1
v_gene: TRBV28
abundance: NA
CDR3aa: CASLTQGVTEAFF
CDR3nt: TGTGCCAGCTTGACGCAGGGGGTAACTGAAGCTTTCTTT

d_gene: NA
j_gene: TRBJ1-5
v_gene: TRBV29-1
abundance: NA
CDR3aa: CSVVQDNQPQHF
CDR3nt: TGCAGCGTTGTTCAGGACAATCAGCCCCAGCATTTT

d_gene: TRBD2
j_gene: TRBJ2-7
v_gene: TRBV4-1
abundance: NA
CDR3aa: CASSLLAGGFSYEQYF
CDR3nt: TGCGCCAGCAGCCTATTAGCGGGAGGCTTCTCCTACGAGCAGTACTTC

d_gene: TRBD1
j_gene: TRBJ1-2
v_gene: TRBV6-5
abundance: NA
CDR3aa: CASQTGGDGYTF
CDR3nt: TGTGCCAGTCAGACAGGGGGCGATGGCTACACCTTC

d_gene: NA
j_gene: TRBJ2-5
v_gene: TRBV27
abundance: NA
CDR3aa: CASSRTRQETQYF
CDR3nt: TGTGCCAGCAGTAGGACAAGACAAGAGACCCAGTACTTC

d_gene: NA
j_gene: TRBJ1-3
v_gene: TRBV30
abundance: NA
CDR3aa: CAWSGSRFSGNTIYF
CDR3nt: TGTGCCTGGAGTGGAAGCAGGTTCTCTGGAAACACCATATATTTT

d_gene: NA
j_gene: TRBJ2-7
v_gene: TRBV10-3
abundance: NA
CDR3aa: CAIKPLGEAEQYF
CDR3nt: TGTGCCATCAAGCCCCTTGGCGAGGCTGAGCAGTACTTC

d_gene: TRBD1
j_gene: TRBJ1-1
v_gene: TRBV4-1
abundance: NA
CDR3aa: CASSPGTGRHWAFF
CDR3nt: TGCGCCAGCAGCCCAGGGACAGGAAGGCACTGGGCTTTCTTT